Following are 25 T cell receptor beta chains from one sample sequenced in a study of OX40 agonist ivuxolimab in advanced cancers. Clones were read by immunoSEQ multiplex PCR, and TCRdb kept only the in-frame ones, dropping some. The repertoire consists of approximately 59,000 clones, with around 85% occurring once and the leading ten covering 3% to 4%. The source was CD4+ or CD8+ T cells sorted from blood, collected in a trial of the OX40 agonist ivuxolimab. All receptors derive from an adult with an advanced solid tumor such as melanoma, head and neck, liver or kidney cancer.

This clone was picked up one time. The gene calls are TRBV28 and TRBJ2-3, with D perhaps TRBD2 (5 bases). The germline V gene has CDR1 MDHEN and CDR2 SYDVKM. The V end lost 2 bases, the J end lost 5 bases, and 8 bases lay between the germline ends. This CDR3 region has 13 residues. The CDR3, as DNA: TGTGCCAGCAGTTTAGGACTTGGAGATACGCAGTATTTT. Its protein product is CASSLGLGDTQYF.

This chain connects TRBV30 to TRBJ1-6; D gene unclear. V lost 3 bases, J lost 10 bases, and 10 bases lay in between. This CDR3 is built from 12 residues. Germline-derived CDR1 and CDR2 are GTSNPN and SVGIG (reference sequence). The DNA of the CDR3 is TGTGCCTGGAGAAATGGAGGATCACCCCTCCACTTT. This translates into CAWRNGGSPLHF.

The gene calls are TRBV19 and TRBJ2-5; 7 bases map to TRBD2. CDR1 and CDR2 from the germline V gene are LNHDA and SQIVND (reference sequence). V gave up 4 bases and J gave up 1 base; unmatched junction bases: 15. CDR3 length: 18 amino acids. The CDR3 is CASSTPGGPFELQETQYF. The CDR3 coding sequence is TGTGCCAGTAGTACCCCGGGGGGTCCTTTCGAACTCCAAGAGACCCAGTACTTC.

This chain links TRBV30 with TRBJ1-5; no definite D call. V lost 2 bases and J lost 7, with 18 bases in between. The V gene's germline CDR1 is GTSNPN and CDR2 SVGIG (reference sequence). The CDR3 extends over 15 amino acids. As DNA, the CDR3 is TGTGCCTGGAGTAGGTCCCCTAGTCCGGACCAGCCCCAGCATTTT. Amino acids: CAWSRSPSPDQPQHF.

The J gene is TRBJ1-2, the V gene TRBV11-2; unclear D gene. The CDR3 runs to 16 residues. From germline, CDR1 is SGHAT and CDR2 FQNNGV. The V end was cut by 2 bases, the J end by 7 bases, with 20 bases between. The CDR3, as DNA: TGTGCCAGCAGCTTATTACCCTCCCACGGCTTATCTGGCTACACCTTC. It codes for CASSLLPSHGLSGYTF.

This chain joins TRBV2 and TRBJ2-5, with D perhaps TRBD2 (6 bases). The CDR3 spans 13 residues. Trimming removed 7 bases at V and 7 bases at J, with 16 bases between. Germline V gene lookup returns CDR1 SNHLY and CDR2 FYNNEI. CDR3 protein: CASTQRALGTQYF. The CDR3 nucleotides are TGTGCCAGCACCCAGCGGGCTCTTGGGACCCAGTACTTC.

The V call is TRBV7-8, the J call TRBJ2-5; D not resolved. Trimming removed 0 bases from V and 3 bases from J, with 14 bases in between. The V gene's germline CDR1 is SGHVS and CDR2 FQNEAQ. The CDR3 has 16 amino acids. The CDR3 sequence: CASSLALGRRKETQYF. CDR3 DNA sequence: TGTGCCAGCAGCTTAGCGCTGGGCCGGCGGAAAGAGACCCAGTACTTC.

Written as DNA, the CDR3 is TGTGCCAGCAGCTTAACAGAAAATGAGCAGTTCTTC. It is translated as CASSLTENEQFF. The genes are TRBV7-9 and TRBJ2-1, with D uncertain. The CDR3 extends over 12 amino acids. V lost 2 bases and J 7 bases, leaving 6 bases between the germline ends. Germline CDR1 reads SEHNR; CDR2 reads FQNEAQ (reference sequence).

CDR3 nucleotide sequence: TGCGCCAGCAGCCAAGAGTTCGCGGGAGAACGCGAGCAGTACTTC. Its translation is CASSQEFAGEREQYF. The V call is TRBV4-3, the J call TRBJ2-7; TRBD2 aligns across 7 bases. CDR1 is LGHNA, CDR2 YSLEER, per germline. The trim removed 0 bases at V and 6 bases at J, leaving 8 bases unmatched. The CDR3 extends over 15 amino acids.

The chain carries TRBV6-5 and TRBJ2-7; possibly TRBD2 for D (6 bases). V lost 0 bases to trimming and J lost 7 bases, with 13 bases between them. In germline, CDR1 is MNHEY, CDR2 SVGAGI. This CDR3 has 14 residues. DNA of the CDR3: TGTGCCAGCAGTTACTCGTCCGGGAGCCAAGAGCAGTACTTC. This translates into CASSYSSGSQEQYF.

This chain links TRBV28 with TRBJ2-2, with D perhaps matching TRBD1 (5 bases). CDR1 is MDHEN, CDR2 SYDVKM, per germline. The CDR3 has 15 amino acids. V gave up 6 bases and J gave up 0 bases, with 11 bases separating them. The CDR3 here is CASRSDTSNTGELFF. The DNA of the CDR3 is TGTGCCAGCAGGTCGGACACCTCGAACACCGGGGAGCTGTTTTTT.

This sequence joins TRBV4-2 and TRBJ1-6; TRBD1 matches at 7 bases. The ends lost 3 bases at V and 5 bases at J; junction bases unmatched: 13. The CDR3 length is 18 residues. CDR1 LGHNA and CDR2 YNFKEQ come from the germline V gene. The CDR3 sequence: CASSQALNRGGDNSPLHF. DNA of the CDR3: TGTGCCAGCAGCCAGGCACTAAACAGGGGTGGAGATAATTCACCCCTCCACTTT.

This clone came up once. The chain joins TRBV10-1 to TRBJ2-1, with 13 bases that match TRBD2. J was trimmed by 4 bases and V by 5 bases; bases with no gene match: 8. Germline CDR1 is WNHNN and CDR2 is SYGVQD (reference sequence). This CDR3 has 17 residues. The CDR3, as DNA: TGCGCCAGCAGTAGGACTAGCGGGAGTGGGGGGTACAATGAGCAGTTCTTC. Protein sequence: CASSRTSGSGGYNEQFF.

The chain uses TRBV19 and TRBJ2-2, with D hard to call. This CDR3 is built from 22 residues. V lost 4 bases to trimming and J lost 2 bases, with 32 bases between them. The germline V gene has CDR1 LNHDA and CDR2 SQIVND (reference sequence). CDR3 sequence (DNA): TGTGCCAGTAGTACGAGGCGGCCCCCATTATCTAGTGTGAGTGTAAACACCGGGGAGCTGTTTTTT. This gives the protein CASSTRRPPLSSVSVNTGELFF.

The chain couples TRBV19 to TRBJ2-3, with 9 bases aligning to TRBD2. CDR1 is LNHDA, CDR2 SQIVND, per germline (reference sequence). The CDR3 runs to 14 residues. The V gene end was trimmed by 8 bases and the J gene end by 1 base; junction bases not matched to a gene: 4. The CDR3 DNA reads TGTGCCAGTGCCAGACTAGCGGGCACAGATACGCAGTATTTT. Its protein is CASARLAGTDTQYF.

The rearrangement uses TRBV10-3 and TRBJ2-3; 9 bases are a match to TRBD2. With 6 bases clipped from V and 2 bases from J, the junction kept 9 bases outside the gene matches. The CDR3 contains 16 residues. Germline V gene sequence: CDR1 ENHRY, CDR2 SYGVKD. The CDR3 DNA reads as TGTGCCATCAGACCCGGGACTAGCACATCCACAGATACGCAGTATTTT. It yields the protein CAIRPGTSTSTDTQYF.

The chain couples TRBV7-9 to TRBJ2-7; D unresolved. The V end lost 1 base, the J end lost 0 bases, and 10 bases lay between the germline ends. CDR3 length: 15 amino acids. In germline, CDR1 is SEHNR, CDR2 FQNEAQ (reference sequence). The CDR3 here is CASSLEGFRSYEQYF. CDR3 nucleotides: TGTGCCAGCAGCTTAGAAGGATTTCGCTCCTACGAGCAGTACTTC.

The rearrangement uses TRBV11-3 and TRBJ2-1; no firm D call. There are 13 residues in the CDR3. V was shortened by 2 bases and J by 3 bases, with 5 bases between the two germline ends. CDR1 is SGHNT, CDR2 YENEEA, per germline. The CDR3 region is CASSLSVYNEQFF. The CDR3 DNA reads as TGTGCCAGCAGCTTATCTGTCTACAATGAGCAGTTCTTC.

CDR3: CAWSKEQGTPLHF. The CDR3 nucleotides read TGTGCCTGGAGTAAAGAACAGGGGACACCCCTCCACTTT. This chain joins TRBV30 and TRBJ1-6; the match to TRBD1 covers 7 bases. The germline gives CDR1 GTSNPN, CDR2 SVGIG (reference sequence). J gave up 11 bases and V 2 bases, and 6 bases lay outside the gene matches. This CDR3 comprises 13 residues.

Only a few counts were recorded for this clone. Here the CDR3 reads CASSWGSYTGELFF. Written as DNA, the CDR3 is TGTGCCAGCAGTTGGGGCAGTTACACCGGGGAGCTGTTTTTT. This chain connects TRBV27 to TRBJ2-2; possible D gene TRBD1, 5 bases. Deletions cut 4 bases from V and 3 bases from J, with 9 bases between. Germline CDR1 is MNHEY and CDR2 is SMNVEV (reference sequence). The CDR3 runs 14 residues.

This chain connects TRBV11-2 to TRBJ2-7, with D uncertain. The CDR3 consists of 16 residues. The germline V gene has CDR1 SGHAT and CDR2 FQNNGV. V shed 2 bases and J shed 5 bases, with 19 bases lying between them. This chain's CDR3 is CASSLLGLLSGDEQYF. DNA for the CDR3: TGTGCCAGCAGCTTATTGGGCCTTTTATCAGGCGACGAGCAGTACTTC. Full variable domain (remainder filled in from reference TRBV11-2 and TRBJ2-7): EAGVAQSPRYKIIEKRQSVAFWCNPISGHATLYWYQQILGQGPKLLIQFQNNGVVDDSQLPKDRFSAERLKGVDSTLKIQPAKLEDSAVYLCASSLLGLLSGDEQYFGPGTRLTVT.

The gene calls are TRBV11-2 and TRBJ1-4; D not certain. This CDR3 contains 15 residues. Germline CDR1 reads SGHAT; CDR2 reads FQNNGV. Trimming took off 2 bases at V and 8 bases at J, with 15 bases between the two ends. CDR3 protein: CASSLNLVVGEKLFF. The CDR3 DNA follows: TGTGCCAGCAGCTTAAACTTGGTCGTAGGAGAAAAACTGTTTTTT.

This sequence joins TRBV6-5 and TRBJ2-3; D ambiguous. Germline V gives CDR1 MNHEY, CDR2 SVGAGI. CDR3 size: 13 residues. V lost 10 bases and J 2 bases, leaving 13 bases between the germline ends. In DNA form, the CDR3 reads TGTGCCATCGCCGTGACCTACACAGATACGCAGTATTTT. Its protein product is CAIAVTYTDTQYF.

This clone was observed a handful of times. The J gene is TRBJ1-2, the V gene TRBV18; unclear D gene. Germline V gene data show CDR1 as KGHSH and CDR2 as LQKENI. V shed 6 bases and J shed 6 bases, with 14 bases lying between them. This CDR3 is built from 13 residues. CDR3 bases: TGTGCCAGCTCCCACACCGCGTTCGATGGCTACACCTTC. Its protein product is CASSHTAFDGYTF.

The chain carries TRBV7-3 and TRBJ2-3; 7 positions agree with TRBD2. Trimming took 5 bases from V and 10 from J; bases not matched to a gene: 9. Germline assignment: CDR1 SGHTA and CDR2 FQGTGA. This CDR3 is built from 13 residues. CDR3 sequence: CASSLSGVGAQYF. The CDR3 nucleotides read TGTGCCAGCAGCCTGAGCGGGGTAGGGGCGCAGTATTTT.